The clone carrying this T cell receptor beta chain was counted only a few times. Antigen specificity is unknown. TCRdb itself ran the reads through MiXCR, one entry per CDR3 protein. The sample consists of 450,000 to 550,000 distinct CDR3 sequences, roughly 42% of them appearing once. These data originate in a study of T cell repertoires in cytomegalovirus infection. The CDR3 sequence is 19 residues long. V was clipped by 6 bases and J by 4 bases, with 31 bases between them. From germline, CDR1 is LGHNT and CDR2 FRNRAP. The TCR was taken from a human donor in good health (CMV status not recorded). Some clones in this sample may be carry-over from other donors' samples. This specimen consisted of cultured PBMCs, obtained from culture after CMV antigen stimulation. The chain employs TRBV12-5 and TRBJ2-7; no definite D call. The CDR3 nucleotides read TGTGCTAGTGGCTACCCTCCGGACCCAAGAAAGGAAGGATGTTACGAGCAGTACTTC. Its protein product is CASGYPPDPRKEGCYEQYF.